The present T cell receptor (beta chain) was sequenced within a study of shared clonotypes between healthy human individuals. Overall study context: With ages of 18 to 49, the donors were two women and three men. Overall study findings and caveats: When compared with the clonotypes that were shared by all four sorted-subset donors, the non-shared clonotypes turned out to have lower generation probabilities. Sampling was confined to blood; repertoires within tissues likely differ. Across a handful of donors, naive CD4 shared about 5%, naive CD8 more than 3%, memory CD4 over 2%, memory CD8 more than 0.35%.

Concerning this clone: Its antigen is currently unknown.

Here immunoSEQ multiplex PCR was the method, and the copy in TCRdb shows in-frame clones only, minus some. The sample shows around 1.6 million clones, nearly 99% of them seen only once. The TCR comes from a man aged 30 to 39 in good health. Sequencing input: naive CD4+ T cells sorted from blood. Subset noted: CD45RA+ positively selected.

The CDR3 DNA sequence: TGTGCCAGCAGCTTAGCCAGGGGAGGAGAGACCCAGTACTTC. Translating it yields CASSLARGGETQYF. The chain couples TRBV11-2 to TRBJ2-5; D may match TRBD1 or TRBD2 (6 bases each). Germline values: CDR1 SGHAT, CDR2 FQNNGV. The CDR3 spans 14 residues. V was pared by 1 base and J by 4 bases, with 10 bases between.